These 26 T cell receptor beta chains originate from one sample sequenced in a study of T-cell reconstitution after alpha-beta-depleted transplantation in children. The TCRbeta library incorporated unique molecular identifiers. TCRdb itself ran the PCR reads through MiXCR, one entry per CDR3 protein. The repertoire holds fewer than 750,000 distinct CDR3 sequences, with around 23% as singletons. Sequenced here: PBMCs, mostly from graft donor cells, sampled 360 days after TCRalphabeta/CD19-depleted stem cell transplant. These receptors were collected from a boy in the first two years of life who had a stem cell transplant for acute myeloid leukemia, so the T cells may come from the graft donor.

The J gene is TRBJ2-7, the V gene TRBV20-1; D is possibly TRBD2 (6 bases). V was pared by 1 base and J by 3 bases, with 16 bases between. Germline V lookup: CDR1 DFQATT, CDR2 SNEGSKA (reference sequence). The CDR3 has 15 residues. The CDR3 coding sequence is TGCAGTGCTAGAGTACCAGGCGGGGTCTACTACGAGCAGTACTTC. This encodes CSARVPGGVYYEQYF.

The chain uses TRBV7-8 and TRBJ2-5, with a possible D match to TRBD2 (6 bases). This CDR3 region has 12 residues. Germline CDR1 reads SGHVS; CDR2 reads FQNEAQ. Trimming removed 7 bases from V and 3 bases from J, with 9 bases in between. The chain's CDR3 is CASKGGEETQYF. CDR3 DNA: TGTGCCAGCAAGGGCGGGGAAGAGACCCAGTACTTC.

This clonotype was counted ten times or more. The chain employs TRBV12-3 or TRBV12-4 and TRBJ1-2; perhaps TRBD1 as D (5 bases). V lost 6 bases and J 5 bases, leaving 13 bases between the germline ends. The CDR3 sequence is 13 residues long. CDR3 region: CASSYTPGYGYTF. In DNA form, the CDR3 reads TGTGCCAGCAGCTACACCCCAGGGTATGGCTACACCTTC.

This clonotype was counted at least ten times. The CDR3 loop is CSARVYGGGAGYEQYF. The CDR3 region has the DNA TGCAGTGCTAGGGTCTACGGCGGGGGGGCAGGCTACGAGCAGTACTTC. The chain combines TRBV20-1 with TRBJ2-7, with 9 bases fitting TRBD2. The CDR3 consists of 16 residues. J was trimmed by 3 bases and V by 3 bases; bases with no gene match: 12. Germline values: CDR1 DFQATT, CDR2 SNEGSKA (reference sequence).

This clonotype was picked up many times. The chain uses TRBV12-3 or TRBV12-4 and TRBJ1-5; D gene unclear. V was trimmed by 5 bases and J by 5 bases, leaving 7 bases between them. The CDR3 covers 12 residues. The DNA of the CDR3 is TGTGCCAGCAGTCCCGCGTATCAGCCCCAGCATTTT. Translation gives CASSPAYQPQHF.

This clonotype was observed many times. This chain uses TRBV6-1 with TRBJ1-1; 7 positions match TRBD1. The CDR3 is 15 residues long. Germline V gene data show CDR1 as MNHNS and CDR2 as SASEGT. J was trimmed by 5 bases and V by 5 bases; bases with no gene match: 11. In DNA, the CDR3 is TGTGCCAGCAGTCGGGACAGCCCCGTCACGACTGAAGCTTTCTTT. This sequence encodes CASSRDSPVTTEAFF.

The genes are TRBV20-1 and TRBJ2-1, with TRBD2 as a possible D gene (6 bases). Germline V lookup: CDR1 DFQATT, CDR2 SNEGSKA (reference sequence). The length of the CDR3 is 17 residues. V lost 3 bases and J 8 bases, leaving 26 bases between the germline ends. The CDR3 nucleotides read TGCAGTGCTAGCATCAGGAGGGCTGAATCAGTCGAGGATGAGCAGTTCTTC. Protein product: CSASIRRAESVEDEQFF.

This clonotype showed up just a few times. This chain links TRBV4-1 with TRBJ2-1, with 10 bases that match TRBD2. CDR3 length: 16 amino acids. The germline V gene encodes CDR1 MGHRA and CDR2 YSYEKL. V was pared by 0 bases and J by 6 bases, with 5 bases of the junction left unmatched. DNA of the CDR3: TGCGCCAGCAGCCAAGAGGGAGCGGGGGGGCGCAATGAGCAGTTCTTC. Translating gives CASSQEGAGGRNEQFF.

This clonotype was picked up many times. The rearrangement uses TRBV28 and TRBJ2-1, with TRBD2 matching 8 bases. The ends lost 5 bases at V and 4 bases at J; junction bases unmatched: 10. The germline CDR1 and CDR2 sequences are MDHEN and SYDVKM. The CDR3 has 16 amino acids. The CDR3 nucleotides read TGTGCCAGCAGTCCATCCAGAGCGGGGGTATACAATGAGCAGTTCTTC. It yields the protein CASSPSRAGVYNEQFF.

The rearrangement uses TRBV10-3 and TRBJ2-7; D is unresolved. The CDR3 is 18 residues long. Germline V CDR1 and CDR2: ENHRY, SYGVKD. V lost 0 bases, J lost 4 bases, and 22 bases lay in between. In nucleotides, the CDR3 is TGTGCCATCAGTGAGTCGTCTCTCGATCGGGCCCCTCTTTACGAGCAGTACGTC. Its protein is CAISESSLDRAPLYEQYV.

This clonotype was recorded a few times. The rearrangement links TRBV6-5 to TRBJ1-2; D is unresolved. This CDR3 has 15 amino acids. Germline CDR1 and CDR2: MNHEY and SVGAGI. The V and J ends lost 0 bases and 5 bases respectively, with 13 bases between them. The CDR3 spells CASSYSKHDPYGYTF. CDR3 coding DNA: TGTGCCAGCAGTTACTCCAAACATGACCCTTATGGCTACACCTTC.

This clonotype has a count of ten or more. The chain employs TRBV29-1 and TRBJ1-1, with D perhaps matching TRBD1 (6 bases). Germline V gene sequence: CDR1 SQVTM, CDR2 ANQGSEA. V lost 4 bases, J lost 7 bases, and 7 bases lay in between. The CDR3 is made up of 10 amino acids. Here the CDR3 DNA reads TGCAGCGTTGGGACAGATGAAGCTTTCTTT. This translates into CSVGTDEAFF.

The V call is TRBV12-3 or TRBV12-4, the J call TRBJ2-3; D is undetermined. This CDR3 has 17 residues. Trimming stripped 6 bases from V and 2 bases from J, with 21 bases between. The CDR3 DNA sequence: TGTGCCAGCAGCTTCATTTTTTCCTCGGTTACCACAGATACGCAGTATTTT. This codes for CASSFIFSSVTTDTQYF.

The chain combines TRBV6-1 with TRBJ1-2, with 7 bases aligning to TRBD1. Germline CDR1 MNHNS, CDR2 SASEGT. The CDR3 totals 13 residues. V dropped 5 bases and J dropped 6; count of bases not matched to a gene: 6. CDR3 nucleotide sequence: TGTGCCAGCAGTCCTGACAGGGACAATGGCTACACCTTC. Translating it yields CASSPDRDNGYTF.

This clonotype was counted ten times or more. The chain couples TRBV29-1 to TRBJ2-3, with 8 bases that match TRBD2. Losses at the gene ends were 6 bases for V and 2 bases for J; bases not matched to a gene: 7. This CDR3 comprises 14 residues. Germline-derived CDR1 and CDR2 are SQVTM and ANQGSEA. The CDR3 nucleotides read TGCAGCGTGGCGCGGGGGGCGGCCACAGATACGCAGTATTTT. As protein: CSVARGAATDTQYF.

This clonotype was detected ten times or more. This chain links TRBV20-1 with TRBJ2-3, with 7 bases matching TRBD1. V trimming: 7 bases; J trimming: 1 base; junction bases outside the gene matches: 11. CDR1 is DFQATT, CDR2 SNEGSKA, per germline (reference sequence). The CDR3 runs 15 residues. CDR3 region: CSGRGPGLGTDTQYF. CDR3 coding DNA: TGCAGTGGAAGGGGGCCGGGGTTGGGCACAGATACGCAGTATTTT.

This chain connects TRBV7-9 to TRBJ1-1; unclear D gene. Germline V CDR1 and CDR2: SEHNR, FQNEAQ (reference sequence). With 2 bases removed from V and 1 base from J, the gap between germline ends came to 5 bases. CDR3 length equals 13 residues. The CDR3 protein is CASSLLQNTEAFF. As DNA, the CDR3 is TGTGCCAGCAGCTTATTACAGAACACTGAAGCTTTCTTT. Variable domain in full (rest from reference TRBV7-9 and TRBJ1-1): DTGVSQNPRHKITKRGQNVTFRCDPISEHNRLYWYRQTLGQGPEFLTYFQNEAQLEKSRLLSDRFSAERPKGSFSTLEIQRTEQGDSAMYLCASSLLQNTEAFFGQGTRLTVV.

The chain combines TRBV6-2 or TRBV6-3 with TRBJ1-5; tentative D call: TRBD1 (6 bases). This CDR3 comprises 13 residues. Germline-derived CDR1 and CDR2 are MNHEY and SVGEGT. V lost 4 bases and J lost 9, with 13 bases in between. CDR3 sequence (DNA): TGTGCCAGCAGTTTTAAAGGGGACATGCCCCAGCATTTT. This sequence encodes CASSFKGDMPQHF.

This clonotype was seen a single time. The rearrangement uses TRBV2 and TRBJ2-7; D unresolved. V lost 3 bases and J lost 2, with 14 bases in between. The CDR3 is made up of 15 amino acids. CDR1 and CDR2 from the germline V gene are SNHLY and FYNNEI. This CDR3 is CASSEKGTAAYEQYF. The CDR3 coding sequence is TGTGCCAGCAGTGAGAAGGGTACGGCGGCCTACGAGCAGTACTTC. Together with reference TRBV2 and TRBJ2-7, the CDR3 gives the full variable domain: EPEVTQTPSHQVTQMGQEVILRCVPISNHLYFYWYRQILGQKVEFLVSFYNNEISEKSEIFDDQFSVERPDGSNFTLKIRSTKLEDSAMYFCASSEKGTAAYEQYFGPGTRLTVT.

In its sample, this clonotype was seen many times. The chain couples TRBV25-1 to TRBJ2-7; 8 bases align to TRBD1. Germline values: CDR1 MGHDK, CDR2 SYGVNS. The CDR3 runs to 16 residues. V lost 4 bases, J lost 0 bases, and 8 bases stayed unmatched. CDR3 residues: CASSAPRQGISYEQYF. The CDR3 coding sequence is TGTGCCAGCAGTGCCCCCCGACAGGGGATCTCCTACGAGCAGTACTTC.

This chain links TRBV12-5 with TRBJ2-2, with TRBD2 matching over 14 bases. V lost 5 bases to trimming and J lost 3 bases; unmatched junction nucleotides: 8. This CDR3 spans 18 amino acids. Germline CDR1 reads LGHNT; CDR2 reads FRNRAP. CDR3 coding DNA: TGTGCTAGTGGTATCGCCGGGACTAGCGGGGGAGACACCGGGGAGCTGTTTTTT. Its translation: CASGIAGTSGGDTGELFF.

The genes are TRBV12-3 or TRBV12-4 and TRBJ1-4, with a possible D match to TRBD1 (5 bases). Trimming removed 8 bases at V and 8 bases at J, with 15 bases between. The CDR3 runs to 13 residues. For the CDR3, the DNA is TGTGCCAGCCAGGGTGCCCGCTGGGAAAAACTGTTTTTT. Its protein product is CASQGARWEKLFF.

The sample holds a few counts of this clonotype. The V and J genes are TRBV20-1 and TRBJ1-2, with 8 bases lining up with TRBD1. The V gene's germline CDR1 is DFQATT and CDR2 SNEGSKA (reference sequence). Trimming at V came to 3 bases and at J to 5 bases, leaving 11 bases not matched to a gene. This CDR3 is 15 amino acids long. CDR3 bases: TGCAGTGCTAGTTATGCCCCGGGACAGGTATATGGCTACACCTTC. Amino acid sequence: CSASYAPGQVYGYTF.

The chain uses TRBV7-2 and TRBJ2-1; TRBD2 might be the D (7 bases). Trimming left V 1 base short and J 10 bases short, with 17 bases between. There are 15 residues in the CDR3. Germline values: CDR1 SGHTA, CDR2 FQGNSA. The CDR3 protein is CASSLVKGGGFEQFF. The CDR3, as DNA: TGTGCCAGCAGCTTAGTAAAGGGAGGGGGTTTCGAGCAGTTCTTC.

The genes are TRBV29-1 and TRBJ2-4; D unclear. The CDR3 is made up of 16 amino acids. V was shortened by 4 bases and J by 1 base, with 17 bases between the two germline ends. CDR1 and CDR2 (germline): SQVTM, ANQGSEA. The CDR3 region has the DNA TGCAGCGTTGTTGGTTCCGCCAACGCGGCCAAAAACATTCAGTACTTC. Translation gives CSVVGSANAAKNIQYF.

This chain uses TRBV5-1 with TRBJ2-5; D unresolved. Looked up from germline, CDR1 is SGHRS and CDR2 is YFSETQ. V was cut by 4 bases and J by 0 bases, with 13 bases left in between. The CDR3 length is 15 residues. Here the CDR3 reads CASSRLVEYQETQYF. In DNA, the CDR3 is TGCGCCAGCAGCCGGCTAGTGGAGTACCAAGAGACCCAGTACTTC.